Each of the 22 T cell receptor beta chains below was sequenced from the same sample in a study of shared clonotypes between healthy human individuals. The assay was immunoSEQ multiplex PCR, and TCRdb's table has in-frame clones only and misses some. The sample has some 1,600,000 clones; approximately 98% are singletons. The specimen was naive CD4+ T cells sorted from blood. Subset specified: CD45RA+ positively selected. The receptors come from a young man in good health.

This chain uses TRBV28 with TRBJ2-1; the D gene is possibly TRBD1 (6 bases). This CDR3 is 13 amino acids long. Trimming stripped 5 bases from V and 8 bases from J, with 13 bases between. Looked up from germline, CDR1 is MDHEN and CDR2 is SYDVKM. Here the CDR3 reads CASSITPGDEQFF. CDR3 nucleotides: TGTGCCAGCAGTATAACCCCAGGGGATGAGCAGTTCTTC.

This clone was observed a single time. This chain connects TRBV4-1 to TRBJ2-7, with 7 positions matching TRBD2. The germline CDR1 and CDR2 sequences are MGHRA and YSYEKL. There are 16 residues in the CDR3. V gave up 5 bases and J gave up 3 bases; unmatched junction bases: 13. The CDR3 DNA follows: TGCGCCAGCAGCGCCGGGCCTAGCGGAGGTTTCTACGAGCAGTACTTC. Protein product: CASSAGPSGGFYEQYF.

The chain uses TRBV5-1 and TRBJ2-1; 10 bases match TRBD2. The CDR3 consists of 16 residues. Trimming took 6 bases from V and 6 from J; bases not matched to a gene: 12. Germline V gives CDR1 SGHRS, CDR2 YFSETQ. For the CDR3, the DNA is TGCGCCAGCACCCCCGGGCGGACTAGCGGACTCAATGAGCAGTTCTTC. This codes for CASTPGRTSGLNEQFF.

V gene TRBV11-2 combines with J gene TRBJ1-1, with a weak D call TRBD1 (5 bases). From germline, CDR1 is SGHAT and CDR2 FQNNGV. V was pared by 3 bases and J by 6 bases, with 23 bases between. The CDR3 is made up of 17 amino acids. This CDR3 reads CASSFYPEPRQGAEAFF. DNA of the CDR3: TGTGCCAGCAGCTTTTATCCCGAGCCCAGGCAGGGCGCTGAAGCTTTCTTT.

The CDR3 reads CASSLSGGRGYEQYF. The CDR3 DNA sequence: TGTGCCAGCAGCTTGTCAGGCGGGAGGGGGTACGAGCAGTACTTC. J is TRBJ2-7 and V is TRBV5-8, with 9 nucleotides matching TRBD2. Germline values: CDR1 SGHTS, CDR2 YDEGEE. With 1 base clipped from V and 4 bases from J, the junction kept 6 bases outside the gene matches. The CDR3 runs 15 residues.

The chain combines TRBV11-2 with TRBJ2-7, with a weak D call TRBD2 (5 bases). Germline lookup yields CDR1 SGHAT and CDR2 FQNNGV. The CDR3 totals 16 residues. With 5 bases removed from V and 2 bases from J, the gap between germline ends came to 19 bases. Here the CDR3 DNA reads TGTGCCAGCAGCGCTATTAAGAGCGGAGCTACCTACGAGCAGTACTTC. Translating it yields CASSAIKSGATYEQYF.

This clone appeared once. V is TRBV5-1 and J is TRBJ2-7, with 9 positions matching TRBD1. The V segment lost 3 bases and the J segment 7 bases; nucleotides outside the gene matches: 5. This CDR3 region has 13 residues. Per the germline V gene, CDR1 is SGHRS and CDR2 is YFSETQ. The CDR3 nucleotides are TGCGCCAGCAGCTGGGGACAGGGCCGGGAGCAGTACTTC. Translation: CASSWGQGREQYF.

V gene TRBV4-3 combines with J gene TRBJ2-3; D not certain. Trimming took off 1 base at V and 1 base at J, with 9 bases between the two ends. Looked up from germline, CDR1 is LGHNA and CDR2 is YSLEER. CDR3 length equals 15 residues. This chain's CDR3 is CASSQGGSRTDTQYF. DNA of the CDR3: TGCGCCAGCAGCCAAGGGGGATCCCGCACAGATACGCAGTATTTT.

The chain employs TRBV5-4 and TRBJ2-1; 8 nucleotides line up with TRBD2. The ends lost 8 bases at V and 10 bases at J; junction bases unmatched: 8. The CDR3 covers 12 residues. CDR1 is SGHNT and CDR2 is YYREEE in the germline V gene (reference sequence). The CDR3 here is CARGLDGAEQFF. CDR3 coding DNA: TGTGCCAGGGGACTAGATGGGGCGGAGCAGTTCTTC.

The rearrangement joins TRBV9 to TRBJ2-1; 14 nucleotides match TRBD2. The germline V gene encodes CDR1 SGDLS and CDR2 YYNGEE. V trimming: 0 bases; J trimming: 15 bases; junction bases outside the gene matches: 11. The CDR3 spans 16 residues. CDR3 protein: CASSVDPGLAGVGVFF. The CDR3 nucleotides read TGTGCCAGCAGCGTAGATCCGGGACTAGCGGGAGTCGGTGTGTTCTTC. The variable domain in full, with the rest retrieved from reference TRBV9 and TRBJ2-1, is DSGVTQTPKHLITATGQRVTLRCSPRSGDLSVYWYQQSLDQGLQFLIQYYNGEERAKGNILERFSAQQFPDLHSELNLSSLELGDSALYFCASSVDPGLAGVGVFFGPGTRLTVL.

The J gene is TRBJ2-5, the V gene TRBV27; no clear D gene. The V end was cut by 8 bases, the J end by 1 base, with 17 bases between. CDR1 and CDR2 from the germline V gene are MNHEY and SMNVEV (reference sequence). The CDR3 loop spans 15 amino acids. Here the CDR3 DNA reads TGTGCCAGCCCCTTGGTGGCCGGCGTCCAAGAGACCCAGTACTTC. Translation: CASPLVAGVQETQYF.

This clone has just a few counts. The chain has TRBV6-6 and TRBJ2-7; 9 positions agree with TRBD2. In germline, CDR1 is MNHNY, CDR2 SVGAGI (reference sequence). The J segment lost 2 bases and the V segment lost 8 bases, leaving 4 bases of the junction unmatched. The CDR3 is 13 amino acids. The CDR3 DNA reads TGTGCCAGCTCCGCGGGAGGGCCCTACGAGCAGTACTTC. Translating it yields CASSAGGPYEQYF.

This clone was counted between two and nine times. Other DNA variants within this sample encode the same CDR3. V is TRBV5-1 and J is TRBJ2-7, with D possibly matching TRBD1 (6 bases). The CDR3 consists of 14 residues. Per germline, CDR1 SGHRS and CDR2 YFSETQ. Trimming removed 0 bases at V and 0 bases at J, with 7 bases between. DNA for the CDR3: TGCGCCAGCAGCTTGGGGACAGACTCCTACGAGCAGTACTTC. It encodes CASSLGTDSYEQYF.

The chain recombines TRBV4-3 with TRBJ2-7; 10 bases agree with TRBD2. This CDR3 is 17 amino acids long. Germline assignment: CDR1 LGHNA and CDR2 YSLEER. V trimming: 0 bases; J trimming: 2 bases; junction bases outside the gene matches: 7. The CDR3 protein is CASSQDQGLAETYEQYF. The CDR3 bases are TGCGCCAGCAGCCAAGATCAAGGACTAGCGGAAACCTACGAGCAGTACTTC.

The CDR3 sequence is CASSPDYYREFF. The CDR3, as DNA: TGCGCCAGCAGTCCGGACTATTACCGGGAGTTCTTC. The chain links TRBV4-1 to TRBJ2-1; perhaps TRBD2 as D (6 bases). This CDR3 is built from 12 residues. Deletions cut 6 bases from V and 14 bases from J, with 17 bases between. Germline V gene data show CDR1 as MGHRA and CDR2 as YSYEKL.

The chain links TRBV7-2 to TRBJ2-1, with TRBD1 matching over 8 bases. This CDR3 region has 15 residues. V lost 3 bases, J lost 5 bases, and 6 bases stayed unmatched. Germline V gene sequence: CDR1 SGHTA, CDR2 FQGNSA. The CDR3 sequence is CASSFDRGKHNEQFF. The CDR3, as DNA: TGTGCCAGCAGCTTTGACAGGGGCAAACACAATGAGCAGTTCTTC.

The chain links TRBV5-1 to TRBJ2-3; weak D call: TRBD1 (5 bases). There are 17 residues in the CDR3. Germline V gene sequence: CDR1 SGHRS, CDR2 YFSETQ. The V gene lost 4 bases and the J gene lost 0 bases, with 18 bases spanning the gap. The CDR3 region is CASSPPVQGTSTDTQYF. The CDR3 DNA follows: TGCGCCAGCAGCCCCCCCGTGCAGGGCACTAGCACAGATACGCAGTATTTT.

V is TRBV19 and J is TRBJ2-2; D is unresolved. V gave up 5 bases and J gave up 7 bases, with 17 bases separating them. The CDR3 length is 15 residues. Germline V CDR1 and CDR2: LNHDA, SQIVND (reference sequence). The CDR3, as DNA: TGTGCCAGTAGTCCCAACCCGACTGGCAACGGGGAGCTGTTTTTT. This translates into CASSPNPTGNGELFF.

The CDR3 DNA reads TGTGCCAGCAGTTGGGCAGGGAGCATGAACACTGAAGCTTTCTTT. It yields the protein CASSWAGSMNTEAFF. The chain is built from TRBV6-5 and TRBJ1-1, with a possible D match to TRBD1 (5 bases). The CDR3 consists of 15 residues. V lost 4 bases and J lost 0, with 12 bases in between. CDR1 and CDR2 (germline): MNHEY, SVGAGI.

Regarding this clone: Within the sample, other DNA sequences also encode this same CDR3. This chain links TRBV9 with TRBJ2-2; the D call may be TRBD1 or TRBD2 (5 bases each). The CDR3 runs 14 residues. V lost 0 bases and J 4 bases, leaving 7 bases between the germline ends. Per germline, CDR1 SGDLS and CDR2 YYNGEE. CDR3 protein: CASSVVGGTGELFF. Here the CDR3 DNA reads TGTGCCAGCAGCGTAGTTGGGGGCACCGGGGAGCTGTTTTTT.

This chain uses TRBV2 with TRBJ2-5; D possibly uses TRBD1 or TRBD2 (6 bases each). V lost 7 bases to trimming and J lost 5 bases, with 20 bases between them. CDR1 and CDR2 from the germline V gene are SNHLY and FYNNEI. CDR3 length equals 15 residues. CDR3 bases: TGTGCCAGCAAGGCGGGACACAATCCCGGTGAGACCCAGTACTTC. This sequence encodes CASKAGHNPGETQYF.

This chain connects TRBV11-2 to TRBJ2-2, with 7 bases aligning to TRBD1. This CDR3 comprises 16 residues. Germline CDR1 reads SGHAT; CDR2 reads FQNNGV. V was pared by 1 base and J by 7 bases, with 9 bases of the junction left unmatched. CDR3 coding DNA: TGTGCCAGCAGCTTAGTTACAGGGGCGAGCATCGGGGAGCTGTTTTTT. Protein: CASSLVTGASIGELFF.